This entry features one TCR beta chain sequence. These data are taken from a study of blood T cell repertoires in COVID-19. Turning to the study itself: Whether acute or convalescent, the COVID-19 samples came from the United States, Italy and Spain. From T cells, B-cell-depleted T cells, or PBMCs came the material, which was cDNA or gDNA.

The V gene lost 4 bases and the J gene lost 3 bases, with 6 bases spanning the gap. The germline V gene has CDR1 KGHSH and CDR2 LQKENI. The CDR3 spans 13 residues. Repertoires were generated with immunoSEQ multiplex PCR, while TCRdb's copy carries only in-frame clones and drops some. Seen here are 75,000 to 95,000 clones, about 80% observed once, and the top ten hold about 6.3%. The sequence was collected from a man aged 60 to 75 with acute or convalescent COVID-19. The genes are TRBV18 and TRBJ2-2; tentative D call: TRBD1 (6 bases). What was sequenced was peripheral blood. The CDR3 DNA reads as TGTGCCAGCTCACAGGGGGACACCGGGGAGCTGTTTTTT. This translates into CASSQGDTGELFF.